Shown below are 30 T cell receptor beta chains from a single sample sequenced in a study of cytomegalovirus exposure and HLA in healthy donors. Sequencing was performed with immunoSEQ multiplex PCR; in TCRdb, only in-frame clones are kept and a portion is missing. The sample carries 150,000 to 200,000 clones, approximately 87% recorded once. The sample was PBMCs. The receptors here all came from a woman in her 30s in good health and CMV-seronegative.

This chain joins TRBV5-1 and TRBJ2-6; 12 positions agree with TRBD2. The CDR3 runs 18 residues. Germline lookup yields CDR1 SGHRS and CDR2 YFSETQ. With 4 bases clipped from V and 0 bases from J, the junction kept 5 bases outside the gene matches. The CDR3 loop is CASSVSSGGASGANVLTF. DNA of the CDR3: TGCGCCAGCAGCGTATCTAGCGGGGGGGCCTCTGGGGCCAACGTCCTGACTTTC.

The chain has TRBV5-5 and TRBJ2-1, with D possibly matching TRBD2 (6 bases). The CDR3 loop spans 16 amino acids. CDR1 SGHKS and CDR2 YYEKEE come from the germline V gene (reference sequence). The germline V and J ends were trimmed by 0 bases and 3 bases, with 13 bases remaining between them. Here the CDR3 DNA reads TGTGCCAGCAGCTTGGCCGACGGGAGCTTCTACAATGAGCAGTTCTTC. It encodes CASSLADGSFYNEQFF.

V gene TRBV19 combines with J gene TRBJ1-2; 7 nucleotides align to TRBD1. The CDR3 totals 15 residues. Germline-derived CDR1 and CDR2 are LNHDA and SQIVND (reference sequence). The V gene end was trimmed by 6 bases and the J gene end by 4 bases; junction bases not matched to a gene: 11. This CDR3 reads CASSSPDRDFYGYTF. The CDR3 region has the DNA TGTGCCAGTAGCTCCCCCGACAGGGATTTCTATGGCTACACCTTC. The whole variable domain, filled in from reference TRBV19 and TRBJ1-2, reads DGGITQSPKYLFRKEGQNVTLSCEQNLNHDAMYWYRQDPGQGLRLIYYSQIVNDFQKGDIAEGYSVSREKKESFPLTVTSAQKNPTAFYLCASSSPDRDFYGYTFGSGTRLTVV.

This clone was recorded once. V and J are TRBV7-2 and TRBJ2-7; possibly TRBD1 for D (6 bases). Germline-derived CDR1 and CDR2 are SGHTA and FQGNSA. CDR3 length: 13 amino acids. Trimming pared 5 bases from V and 0 bases from J, leaving 8 bases between. The CDR3 nucleotides read TGTGCCAGCAGCCGGACAGTCTCCTACGAGCAGTACTTC. This sequence encodes CASSRTVSYEQYF.

This chain's CDR3 is CATAVKQGYNQPQHF. The CDR3 nucleotides read TGTGCCACAGCCGTAAAACAGGGCTACAATCAGCCCCAGCATTTT. The chain is built from TRBV7-8 and TRBJ1-5, with D possibly TRBD1 on 6 matching bases. V dropped 10 bases and J dropped 3 bases, with 19 bases sitting between them. In germline, CDR1 is SGHVS, CDR2 FQNEAQ. CDR3 length equals 15 residues.

CDR3 sequence: CASSYDRGTNNEQFF. The CDR3, as DNA: TGTGCCAGCAGCTACGACAGGGGGACGAACAATGAGCAGTTCTTC. V is TRBV13 and J is TRBJ2-1; 9 nucleotides agree with TRBD1. Germline lookup yields CDR1 PRHDT and CDR2 FYEKMQ (reference sequence). After removal of 4 bases from V and 5 bases from J, the junction contained 6 bases not matched to a gene. This CDR3 region has 15 residues.

V is TRBV29-1 and J is TRBJ2-2, with 13 bases aligning to TRBD2. This CDR3 comprises 13 residues. Trimming took 7 bases from V and 6 from J; bases not matched to a gene: 2. Germline V lookup: CDR1 SQVTM, CDR2 ANQGSEA. CDR3 region: CSAGLAGSGELFF. The CDR3 coding sequence is TGCAGCGCGGGACTAGCGGGGTCCGGGGAGCTGTTTTTT.

V usage is TRBV5-1 and J usage is TRBJ2-7; D may be TRBD2 (6 bases). Germline V lookup: CDR1 SGHRS, CDR2 YFSETQ. V lost 4 bases and J lost 5, with 19 bases in between. The CDR3 length is 15 residues. CDR3 DNA sequence: TGCGCCAGCAGCCGGGGGACCCCATTATTAGACGAGCAGTACTTC. Amino acid sequence: CASSRGTPLLDEQYF.

CDR3: CASSWPGTGDVNYGYTF. The CDR3 nucleotides read TGCGCCAGCAGCTGGCCCGGGACAGGGGATGTTAACTATGGCTACACCTTC. The V and J genes are TRBV5-1 and TRBJ1-2; 10 nucleotides line up with TRBD1. Germline assignment: CDR1 SGHRS and CDR2 YFSETQ. The CDR3 is 17 amino acids. The V and J ends lost 3 bases and 1 base, in that order; junction bases with no gene match: 9.

This clone occurred a few times. The genes are TRBV29-1 and TRBJ1-2, with TRBD1 identical over 7 bases. The CDR3 loop spans 13 amino acids. J lost 8 bases, V lost 3 bases, and 9 bases had no gene match. The germline V gene has CDR1 SQVTM and CDR2 ANQGSEA. The CDR3 DNA follows: TGCAGCGTTGAGGCCCAGGGGGTTGGAGGCTACACCTTC. It yields the protein CSVEAQGVGGYTF.

The gene calls are TRBV27 and TRBJ1-5; no reliable D call. The CDR3 sequence is 14 residues long. The germline gives CDR1 MNHEY, CDR2 SMNVEV (reference sequence). Between the trimmed V and J ends, which lost 3 bases and 0 bases, there was a span of 6 bases. The DNA for the CDR3 is TGTGCCAGCAGTTTCCTCTATAGCAATCAGCCCCAGCATTTT. It specifies CASSFLYSNQPQHF.

This clone has just a few counts. The chain carries TRBV6-6 and TRBJ1-2; 12 nucleotides line up with TRBD1. After removal of 6 bases from V and 4 bases from J, the junction contained 6 bases not matched to a gene. The CDR3 totals 15 residues. Germline V gene lookup returns CDR1 MNHNY and CDR2 SVGAGI (reference sequence). CDR3 in DNA: TGTGCCAGCAGGTCGGGACAGGGGGCACCCTATGGCTACACCTTC. Amino acids: CASRSGQGAPYGYTF.

The chain has TRBV5-1 and TRBJ2-1; TRBD1 aligns across 8 bases. CDR1 SGHRS and CDR2 YFSETQ come from the germline V gene. The CDR3 runs 15 residues. V trimming: 0 bases; J trimming: 5 bases; junction bases outside the gene matches: 4. The CDR3 region is CASSLVAGGNNEQFF. The CDR3 DNA reads as TGCGCCAGCAGCTTGGTGGCAGGGGGCAACAATGAGCAGTTCTTC.

The chain combines TRBV4-2 with TRBJ1-4; TRBD1 might be the D (5 bases). Germline V gene lookup returns CDR1 LGHNA and CDR2 YNFKEQ. Between the trimmed V and J ends, which lost 0 bases and 4 bases, there was a span of 15 bases. This CDR3 spans 17 amino acids. The CDR3 DNA sequence: TGTGCCAGCAGCCAAGATGTAGGGGTCGGTATTAATGAAAAACTGTTTTTT. Translating it yields CASSQDVGVGINEKLFF.

The chain carries TRBV19 and TRBJ2-7, with TRBD1 matching over 7 bases. In germline, CDR1 is LNHDA, CDR2 SQIVND (reference sequence). V lost 6 bases, J lost 2 bases, and 7 bases stayed unmatched. The CDR3 totals 14 residues. CDR3 loop: CASSPGTETYEQYF. CDR3 bases: TGTGCCAGTAGCCCGGGGACAGAGACCTACGAGCAGTACTTC.

The chain combines TRBV4-3 with TRBJ2-3, with 15 positions matching TRBD2. Germline CDR1 LGHNA, CDR2 YSLEER. The CDR3 is 17 residues long. The V and J ends lost 3 bases and 5 bases, in that order; junction bases with no gene match: 6. The CDR3 nucleotides are TGCGCCAGCAGCCAGCGGATGGGACTAGCGGGGGGAGATACGCAGTATTTT. This sequence encodes CASSQRMGLAGGDTQYF.

There are a few counts of this clone. This chain connects TRBV2 to TRBJ2-2; maybe TRBD1 (6 bases). The CDR3 is made up of 13 amino acids. V lost 6 bases and J 5 bases, leaving 10 bases between the germline ends. Germline lookup yields CDR1 SNHLY and CDR2 FYNNEI. CDR3 bases: TGTGCCAGCAGGGGGGCCGGGACCGGGGAGCTGTTTTTT. Protein sequence: CASRGAGTGELFF.

This clone was seen only a few times. This rearrangement joins TRBV5-1 to TRBJ2-3; D possibly corresponds to TRBD1 (6 bases). Trimming cost V 0 bases and J 6 bases, with 14 bases left between them. CDR3 length: 15 residues. The germline gives CDR1 SGHRS, CDR2 YFSETQ. The CDR3 region is CASSLAGRGWDTQYF. The DNA of the CDR3 is TGCGCCAGCAGCTTGGCCGGCAGGGGTTGGGATACGCAGTATTTT.

The rearrangement links TRBV14 to TRBJ2-3, with 9 positions matching TRBD1. V lost 3 bases, J lost 1 base, and 5 bases stayed unmatched. The CDR3 is 16 residues long. Germline V gene lookup returns CDR1 SGHDN and CDR2 FVKESK. The CDR3 coding sequence is TGTGCCAGCAGCCAGGATGGGACAGGGCGCACAGATACGCAGTATTTT. It encodes CASSQDGTGRTDTQYF.

The chain links TRBV5-6 to TRBJ1-6; D is possibly TRBD1 (6 bases). The CDR3 has 14 residues. Germline V CDR1 and CDR2: SGHDT, YYEEEE. The V gene lost 4 bases and the J gene lost 6 bases, with 11 bases spanning the gap. The CDR3 loop reads CASSITGTNSPLHF. In DNA form, the CDR3 reads TGTGCCAGCAGCATCACAGGGACTAATTCACCCCTCCACTTT.

The chain combines TRBV19 with TRBJ1-2; 9 bases line up with TRBD1. The V and J ends lost 6 bases and 8 bases, in that order; junction bases with no gene match: 10. This CDR3 is 14 amino acids long. CDR1 is LNHDA and CDR2 is SQIVND in the germline V gene (reference sequence). CDR3 region: CASSLLTGGGGYTF. DNA for the CDR3: TGTGCCAGTAGCCTTCTAACAGGGGGCGGAGGCTACACCTTC.

This clone is a singleton in its sample. This chain uses TRBV11-2 with TRBJ2-7; tentative D call: TRBD1 (6 bases). Looked up from germline, CDR1 is SGHAT and CDR2 is FQNNGV. Trimming shortened V by 6 bases and J by 2 bases, and 8 bases separated the two germline ends. CDR3 length: 12 residues. CDR3 coding DNA: TGTGCCAGCAGACAGGGCACCTACGAGCAGTACTTC. Its translation is CASRQGTYEQYF.

This rearrangement joins TRBV4-1 to TRBJ1-1; weak D call: TRBD1 (5 bases). V lost 1 base and J 7 bases, leaving 10 bases between the germline ends. The CDR3 consists of 13 residues. Germline CDR1 MGHRA, CDR2 YSYEKL. The CDR3 is CASSQGVRGEAFF. The CDR3 DNA reads TGCGCCAGCAGCCAAGGAGTAAGGGGTGAAGCTTTCTTT.

This chain connects TRBV4-1 to TRBJ1-1; D is unclear. Germline loops: CDR1 MGHRA, CDR2 YSYEKL. The CDR3 spans 17 residues. Deletions cut 2 bases from V and 4 bases from J, with 20 bases between. The DNA for the CDR3 is TGCGCCAGCAGCCAAACTGTCGGGGAAAGGTGGTCCACTGAAGCTTTCTTT. This encodes CASSQTVGERWSTEAFF.

The chain carries TRBV19 and TRBJ1-6; D might be TRBD1 (5 bases). Trimming took off 7 bases at V and 7 bases at J, with 17 bases between the two ends. The CDR3 loop spans 15 amino acids. The V gene's germline CDR1 is LNHDA and CDR2 SQIVND (reference sequence). In nucleotides, the CDR3 is TGTGCCAGTACCCTAGGCCGGGGGTGGAATTCACCCCTCCACTTT. Residues: CASTLGRGWNSPLHF.

CDR3 nucleotide sequence: TGTGCCAGTAGTATAGAACTGTCTTATGGCTACACCTTC. This encodes CASSIELSYGYTF. This rearrangement joins TRBV19 to TRBJ1-2; no clear D. V was trimmed by 0 bases and J by 5 bases, leaving 7 bases between them. The CDR3 covers 13 residues. The V gene's germline CDR1 is LNHDA and CDR2 SQIVND (reference sequence).

The rearrangement joins TRBV5-1 to TRBJ1-6, with 7 nucleotides matching TRBD1. The J segment lost 4 bases and the V segment lost 0 bases, leaving 1 base of the junction unmatched. From germline, CDR1 is SGHRS and CDR2 YFSETQ. The CDR3 covers 15 residues. CDR3 in DNA: TGCGCCAGCAGCTTGGAGGGACAGTATAATTCACCCCTCCACTTT. This codes for CASSLEGQYNSPLHF.

This chain links TRBV5-4 with TRBJ1-2; 7 nucleotides agree with TRBD1. The CDR3 runs to 16 residues. Germline trimming cut 1 base from V and 1 base from J; bases unmatched to any gene: 7. Germline V gene sequence: CDR1 SGHNT, CDR2 YYREEE (reference sequence). The CDR3 here is CASSLSRTGDNYGYTF. The CDR3 region has the DNA TGTGCCAGCAGCTTGAGTCGGACAGGAGATAACTATGGCTACACCTTC.

In DNA, the CDR3 is TGTGCCAGTAGTCCGGACAGATTCTATGGCTACACCTTC. Amino acids: CASSPDRFYGYTF. This chain joins TRBV19 and TRBJ1-2; D perhaps matches TRBD1 (6 bases). Germline loops: CDR1 LNHDA, CDR2 SQIVND (reference sequence). Trimming removed 5 bases at V and 4 bases at J, with 11 bases between. The CDR3 sequence is 13 residues long.

The chain joins TRBV5-6 to TRBJ2-7; TRBD1 aligns across 7 bases. There are 14 residues in the CDR3. From germline, CDR1 is SGHDT and CDR2 YYEEEE. J was trimmed by 2 bases and V by 4 bases; bases with no gene match: 6. The chain's CDR3 is CASSLRDRPYEQYF. CDR3 DNA: TGTGCCAGCAGCCTCCGGGACAGACCCTACGAGCAGTACTTC.